This T cell receptor (beta chain) was sequenced in a study of blood T cell repertoires in COVID-19. In the authors' workflow: Cell counts per sample came from amplifying reference gene primers. TCRdb keeps only in-frame clones here, not all; method: immunoSEQ multiplex PCR. V, J and clone size derive from that table, while D and trimming were established from the DNA sequence. Among some 430,000 clones listed, less than 95% were seen once. This study enrolled people aged about 18 to 100 from about two dozen US geographic areas. Two negative PCRs, clearance, or symptom resolution were required of recovered Cohort 3 donors. V was trimmed by 5 bases and J by 11 bases, leaving 23 bases between them. The germline V gene encodes CDR1 SGHRS and CDR2 YFSETQ. The CDR3 runs to 15 residues.

The sequencing sample was made of PBMCs or T cells enriched from blood (not recorded which). The chain uses TRBV5-1 and TRBJ1-5; D not resolved. The receptor comes from a man younger than 35 who had recovered from COVID-19. CDR3 sequence reads: CASRRRRPPSWAQHF. Here the CDR3 DNA reads TGCGCCAGCAGGAGACGCAGGCCCCCGTCTTGGGCCCAGCATTTT.